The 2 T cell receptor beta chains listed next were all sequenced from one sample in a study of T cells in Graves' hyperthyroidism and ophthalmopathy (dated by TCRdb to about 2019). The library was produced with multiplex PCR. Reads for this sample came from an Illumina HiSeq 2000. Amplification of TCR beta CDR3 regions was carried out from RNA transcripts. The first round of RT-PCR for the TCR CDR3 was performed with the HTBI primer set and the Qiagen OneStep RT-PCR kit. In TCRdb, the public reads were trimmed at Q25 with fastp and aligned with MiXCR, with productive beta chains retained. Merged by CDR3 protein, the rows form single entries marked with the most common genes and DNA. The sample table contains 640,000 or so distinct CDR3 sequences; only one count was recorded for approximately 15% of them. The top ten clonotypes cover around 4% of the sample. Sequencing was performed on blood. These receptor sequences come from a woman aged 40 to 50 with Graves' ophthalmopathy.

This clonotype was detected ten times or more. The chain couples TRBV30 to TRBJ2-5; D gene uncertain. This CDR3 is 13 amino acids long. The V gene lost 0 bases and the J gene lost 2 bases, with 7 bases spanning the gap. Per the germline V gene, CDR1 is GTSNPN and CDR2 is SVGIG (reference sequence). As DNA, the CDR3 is TGTGCCTGGAGTGTTTTAGTTCAAGAGACCCAGTACTTC. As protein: CAWSVLVQETQYF.

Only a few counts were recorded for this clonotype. In nucleotides, the CDR3 is TGCGCCAGCAGCCAAGTCCGAGGACTAGCAGGGGAGACCCAGTACTTC. Residues: CASSQVRGLAGETQYF. The chain employs TRBV4-1 and TRBJ2-5; 8 bases map to TRBD2. V dropped 1 base and J dropped 5; count of bases not matched to a gene: 9. Germline CDR1 is MGHRA and CDR2 is YSYEKL. The CDR3 extends over 16 amino acids.